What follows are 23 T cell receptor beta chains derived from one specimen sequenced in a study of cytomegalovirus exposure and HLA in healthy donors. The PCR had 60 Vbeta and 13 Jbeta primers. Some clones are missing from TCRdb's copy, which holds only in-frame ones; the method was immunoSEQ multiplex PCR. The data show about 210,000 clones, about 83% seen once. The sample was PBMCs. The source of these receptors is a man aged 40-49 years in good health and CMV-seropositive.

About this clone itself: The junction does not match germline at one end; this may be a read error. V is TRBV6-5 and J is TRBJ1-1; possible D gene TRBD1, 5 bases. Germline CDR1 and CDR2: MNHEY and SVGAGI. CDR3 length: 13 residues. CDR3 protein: CASSNSGGTEAFF. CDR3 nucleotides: TGTGCCAGCAGTAACTCGGGGGGTACTGAAGCTTTCTTT.

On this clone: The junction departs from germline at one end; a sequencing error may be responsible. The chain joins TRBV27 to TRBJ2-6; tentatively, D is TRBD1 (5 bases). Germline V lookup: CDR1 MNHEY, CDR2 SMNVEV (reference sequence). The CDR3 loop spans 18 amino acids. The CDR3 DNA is TGTGCCAGCAGTTCAGACAGACTTCTAAGCTCTGGGGCCAACGGCCTGACTTTC. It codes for CASSSDRLLSSGANGLTF.

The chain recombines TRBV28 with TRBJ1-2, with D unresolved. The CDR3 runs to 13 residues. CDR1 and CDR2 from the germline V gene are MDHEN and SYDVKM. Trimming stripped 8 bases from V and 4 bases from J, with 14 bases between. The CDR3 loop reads CASRRSVLYGYTF. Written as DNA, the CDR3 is TGTGCCAGCCGACGCAGCGTTCTCTATGGCTACACCTTC.

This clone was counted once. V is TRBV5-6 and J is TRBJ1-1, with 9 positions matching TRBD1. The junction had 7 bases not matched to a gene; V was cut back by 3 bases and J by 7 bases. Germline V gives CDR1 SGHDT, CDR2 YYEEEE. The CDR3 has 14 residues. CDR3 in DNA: TGTGCCAGCAGCTACGGGACAGGGTGGAATGAAGCTTTCTTT. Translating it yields CASSYGTGWNEAFF.

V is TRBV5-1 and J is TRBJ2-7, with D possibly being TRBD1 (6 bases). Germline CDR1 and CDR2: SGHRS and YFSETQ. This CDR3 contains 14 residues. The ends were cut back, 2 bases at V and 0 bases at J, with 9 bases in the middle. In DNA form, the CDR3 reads TGCGCCAGCAGCTTCCGGGACAACTCCTACGAGCAGTACTTC. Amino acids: CASSFRDNSYEQYF.

DNA of the CDR3: TGTGCCAGCAATTACGGACAGGGCAATCAGCCCCAGCATTTT. It yields the protein CASNYGQGNQPQHF. This chain connects TRBV2 to TRBJ1-5; 7 bases are shared with TRBD1. With V trimmed by 7 bases and J by 2 bases, 5 bases remained unmatched. This CDR3 comprises 14 residues. In germline, CDR1 is SNHLY, CDR2 FYNNEI.

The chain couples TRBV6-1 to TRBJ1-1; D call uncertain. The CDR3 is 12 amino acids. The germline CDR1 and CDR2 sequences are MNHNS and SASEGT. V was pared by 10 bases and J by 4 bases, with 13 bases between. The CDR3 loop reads CATQGRATEAFF. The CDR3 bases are TGTGCCACCCAAGGGAGGGCCACTGAAGCTTTCTTT.

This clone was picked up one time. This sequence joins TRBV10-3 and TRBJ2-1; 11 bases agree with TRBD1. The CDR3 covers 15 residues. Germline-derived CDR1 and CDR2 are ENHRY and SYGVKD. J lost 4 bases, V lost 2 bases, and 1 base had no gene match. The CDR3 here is CAISEGQGAYNEQFF. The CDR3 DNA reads TGTGCCATCAGTGAGGGACAGGGGGCTTACAATGAGCAGTTCTTC.

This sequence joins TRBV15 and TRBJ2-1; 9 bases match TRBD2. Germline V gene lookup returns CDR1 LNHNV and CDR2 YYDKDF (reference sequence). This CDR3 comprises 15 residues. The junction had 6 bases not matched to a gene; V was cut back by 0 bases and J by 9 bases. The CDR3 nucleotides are TGTGCCACCAGCAGAGAATCGGGCGGGAGGGGTGAGCAGTTCTTC. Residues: CATSRESGGRGEQFF. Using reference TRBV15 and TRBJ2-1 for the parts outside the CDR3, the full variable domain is DAMVIQNPRYQVTQFGKPVTLSCSQTLNHNVMYWYQQKSSQAPKLLFHYYDKDFNNEADTPDNFQSRRPNTSFCFLDIRSPGLGDTAMYLCATSRESGGRGEQFFGPGTRLTVL.

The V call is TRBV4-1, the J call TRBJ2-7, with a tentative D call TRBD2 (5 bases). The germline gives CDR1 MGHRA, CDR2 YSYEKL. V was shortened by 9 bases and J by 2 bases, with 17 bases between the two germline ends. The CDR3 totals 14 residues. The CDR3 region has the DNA TGCGCCAGTCGTCCGGACTCTCCAACCTACGAGCAGTACTTC. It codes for CASRPDSPTYEQYF.

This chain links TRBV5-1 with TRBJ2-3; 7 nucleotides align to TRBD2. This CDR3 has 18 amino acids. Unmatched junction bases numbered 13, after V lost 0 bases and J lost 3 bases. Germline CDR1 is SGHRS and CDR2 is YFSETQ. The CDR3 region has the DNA TGCGCCAGCAGCTTGGCCGGAGCTTGGGCGGGAGTGACAGATACGCAGTATTTT. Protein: CASSLAGAWAGVTDTQYF.

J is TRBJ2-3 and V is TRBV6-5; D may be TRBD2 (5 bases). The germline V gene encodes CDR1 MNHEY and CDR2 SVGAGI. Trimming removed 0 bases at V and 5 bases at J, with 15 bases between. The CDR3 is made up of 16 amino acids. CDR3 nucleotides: TGTGCCAGCAGTTACTCTCCTAGCCCCTCCGGAGATACGCAGTATTTT. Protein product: CASSYSPSPSGDTQYF.

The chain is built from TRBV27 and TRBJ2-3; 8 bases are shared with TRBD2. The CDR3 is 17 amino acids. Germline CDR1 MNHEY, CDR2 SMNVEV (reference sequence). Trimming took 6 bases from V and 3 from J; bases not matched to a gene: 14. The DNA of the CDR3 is TGTGCCAGCAGCGATTCGTCGACTAGCGAGGTGACAGATACGCAGTATTTT. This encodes CASSDSSTSEVTDTQYF.

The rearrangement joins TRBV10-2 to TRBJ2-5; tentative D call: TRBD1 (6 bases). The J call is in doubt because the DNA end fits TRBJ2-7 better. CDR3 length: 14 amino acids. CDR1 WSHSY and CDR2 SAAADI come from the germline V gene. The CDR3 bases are TGCGCCAGCAGAGCGGACAGCCTCTCCTACGAGCAGTACTTC. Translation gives CASRADSLSYEQYF.

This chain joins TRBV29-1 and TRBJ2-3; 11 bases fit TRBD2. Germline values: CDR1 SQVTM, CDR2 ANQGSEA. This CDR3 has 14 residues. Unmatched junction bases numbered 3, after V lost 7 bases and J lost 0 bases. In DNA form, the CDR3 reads TGCAGCGCTACTAGCGGGGGTAGCACAGATACGCAGTATTTT. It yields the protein CSATSGGSTDTQYF.

Written as DNA, the CDR3 is TGTGCCAGCAACGTACGACAGGGTTACATGAACACTGAAGCTTTCTTT. This encodes CASNVRQGYMNTEAFF. The chain links TRBV2 to TRBJ1-1; 7 bases align to TRBD1. The germline CDR1 and CDR2 sequences are SNHLY and FYNNEI. V lost 7 bases to trimming and J lost 0 bases; unmatched junction nucleotides: 11. This CDR3 comprises 16 residues.

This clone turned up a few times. CDR3 DNA: TGTGCCAGCAGCCCTTGGGCAAGCGGGAGGTCGGAGACCCAGTACTTC. It yields the protein CASSPWASGRSETQYF. This chain uses TRBV14 with TRBJ2-5, with 9 bases lining up with TRBD2. V lost 4 bases and J lost 5; bases outside the gene matches: 11. The CDR3 length is 16 residues. Per the germline V gene, CDR1 is SGHDN and CDR2 is FVKESK.

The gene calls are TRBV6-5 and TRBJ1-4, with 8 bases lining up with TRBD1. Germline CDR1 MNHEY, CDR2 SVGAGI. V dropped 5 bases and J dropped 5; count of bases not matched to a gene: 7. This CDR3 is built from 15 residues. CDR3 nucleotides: TGTGCCAGCAGTCCCTTCCGGACAGGGAATGAAAAACTGTTTTTT. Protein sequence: CASSPFRTGNEKLFF.

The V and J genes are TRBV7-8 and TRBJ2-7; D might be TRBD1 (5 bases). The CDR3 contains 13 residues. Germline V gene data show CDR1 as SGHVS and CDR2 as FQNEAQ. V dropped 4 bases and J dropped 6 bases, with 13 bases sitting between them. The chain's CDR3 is CASSSLRVREQYF. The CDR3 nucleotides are TGTGCCAGCAGCTCCCTCAGGGTCCGCGAGCAGTACTTC.

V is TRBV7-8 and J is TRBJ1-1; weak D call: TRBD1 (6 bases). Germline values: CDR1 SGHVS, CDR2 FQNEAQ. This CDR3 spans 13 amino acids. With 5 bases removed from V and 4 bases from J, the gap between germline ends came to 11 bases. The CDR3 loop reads CASSTTGFTEAFF. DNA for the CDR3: TGTGCCAGCAGCACCACAGGGTTCACTGAAGCTTTCTTT.

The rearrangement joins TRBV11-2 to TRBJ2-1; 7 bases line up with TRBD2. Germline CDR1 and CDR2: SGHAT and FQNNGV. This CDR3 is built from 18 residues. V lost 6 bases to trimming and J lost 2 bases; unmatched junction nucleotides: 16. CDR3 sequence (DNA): TGTGCCAGCAGATCGACGATGGGCGGGAGCACGACCTACAATGAGCAGTTCTTC. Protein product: CASRSTMGGSTTYNEQFF.

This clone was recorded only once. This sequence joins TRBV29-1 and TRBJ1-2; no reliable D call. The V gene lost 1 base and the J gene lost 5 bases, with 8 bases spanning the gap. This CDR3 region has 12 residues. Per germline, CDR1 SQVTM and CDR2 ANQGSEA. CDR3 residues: CSVEVAGYGYTF. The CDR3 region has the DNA TGCAGCGTTGAAGTCGCGGGTTATGGCTACACCTTC.

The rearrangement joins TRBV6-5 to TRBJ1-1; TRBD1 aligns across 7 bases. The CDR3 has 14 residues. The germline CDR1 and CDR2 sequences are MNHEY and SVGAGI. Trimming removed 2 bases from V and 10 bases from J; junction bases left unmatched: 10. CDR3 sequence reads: CASSYRQAQGGAFF. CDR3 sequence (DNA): TGTGCCAGCAGTTACCGTCAGGCCCAGGGGGGAGCTTTCTTT.